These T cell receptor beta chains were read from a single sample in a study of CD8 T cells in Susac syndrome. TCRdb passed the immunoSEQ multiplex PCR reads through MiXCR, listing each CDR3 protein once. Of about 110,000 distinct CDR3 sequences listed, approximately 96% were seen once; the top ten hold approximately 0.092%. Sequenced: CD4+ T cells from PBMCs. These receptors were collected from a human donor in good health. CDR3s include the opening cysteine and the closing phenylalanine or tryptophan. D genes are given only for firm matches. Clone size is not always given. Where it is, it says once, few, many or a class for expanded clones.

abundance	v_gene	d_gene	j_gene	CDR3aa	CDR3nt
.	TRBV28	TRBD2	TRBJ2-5	CASSKLTSGGRETQYF	TGTGCCAGCAGTAAACTTACGAGCGGGGGGCGGGAGACCCAGTACTTC
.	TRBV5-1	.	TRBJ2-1	CASSLEPSSYNEQFF	TGCGCCAGCAGCTTGGAGCCTAGCTCCTACAATGAGCAGTTCTTC
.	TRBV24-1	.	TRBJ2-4	CATSAGNLAKNIQYF	TGTGCCACCAGTGCCGGTAACCTAGCCAAAAACATTCAGTACTTC
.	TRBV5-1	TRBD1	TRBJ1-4	CASSLEGTAENEKLFF	TGCGCCAGCAGCTTGGAAGGGACAGCCGAGAATGAAAAACTGTTTTTT
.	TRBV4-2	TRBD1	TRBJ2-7	CASSRGTGTSYEQYF	TGTGCCAGCAGCCGAGGGACAGGAACCTCCTACGAGCAGTACTTC
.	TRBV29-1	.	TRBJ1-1	CSVGVRTEAFF	TGCAGCGTGGGGGTTAGAACTGAAGCTTTCTTT
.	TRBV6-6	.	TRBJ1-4	CASSYLVVGSNEKLFF	TGTGCCAGCAGTTACCTGGTTGTCGGGAGTAATGAAAAACTGTTTTTT
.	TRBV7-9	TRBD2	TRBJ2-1	CASSLGLGGSSYNEQFF	TGTGCCAGCAGCTTAGGGTTAGGCGGGAGCTCCTACAATGAGCAGTTCTTC
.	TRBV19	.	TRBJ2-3	CASSISGNSGTDTQYF	TGTGCCAGTAGTATAAGTGGGAATTCAGGCACAGATACGCAGTATTTT
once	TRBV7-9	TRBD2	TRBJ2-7	CASSLERGLAGLAYEQYF	TGTGCCAGCAGCTTAGAACGGGGACTAGCGGGATTAGCCTACGAGCAGTACTTC